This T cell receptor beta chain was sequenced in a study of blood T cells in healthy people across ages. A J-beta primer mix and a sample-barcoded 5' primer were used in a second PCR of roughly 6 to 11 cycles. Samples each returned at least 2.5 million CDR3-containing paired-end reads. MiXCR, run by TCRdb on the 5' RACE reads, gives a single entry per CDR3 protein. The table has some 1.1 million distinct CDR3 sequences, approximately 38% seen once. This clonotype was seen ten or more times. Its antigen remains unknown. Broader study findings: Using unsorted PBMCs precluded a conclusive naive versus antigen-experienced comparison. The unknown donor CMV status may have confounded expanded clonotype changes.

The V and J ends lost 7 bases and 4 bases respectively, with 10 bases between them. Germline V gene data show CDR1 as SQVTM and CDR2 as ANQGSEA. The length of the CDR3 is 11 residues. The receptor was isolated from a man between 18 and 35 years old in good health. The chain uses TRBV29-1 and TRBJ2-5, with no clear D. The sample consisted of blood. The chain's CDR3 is CSAQGGETQYF. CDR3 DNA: TGCAGCGCCCAAGGTGGAGAGACCCAGTACTTC.